This T cell receptor beta chain was documented in a study of T cells expressing NK-cell markers. Across the study: CD3+CD56+NKG2C+, CD3+CD56+NKG2C- and CD3+CD56-NKG2C+ T cells, once sorted, supplied the TCR beta repertoires.

TCRdb reprocessed the 5' RACE reads and reports one entry per CDR3 protein, with no DNA. The table lists about 550,000 distinct CDR3 sequences. CDR3 length: 14 amino acids. Germline CDR1 reads MDHEN; CDR2 reads SYDVKM. Sequencing used blood T cells: a sorted CD56 or NKG2C T cell subset, CD4+ or CD8+ T cells, or bulk PBMC T cells (not recorded which). This TCR came from a man aged 18 to 30 in good health. The chain has TRBV28 and TRBJ2-4; without DNA, the TCRdb call of TRBD1 cannot be checked. The chain's CDR3 is CASSLGSRVSIQYF.